The 20 T cell receptor beta chains given below trace back to one sample, sequenced in a study of early T cells in non-severe SARS-CoV-2 infection. In TCRdb, the 5' RACE reads were re-called with MiXCR into one record per CDR3 protein. The sample shows some 70,000 distinct CDR3 sequences, 12% of them seen only once. Sequenced sample: whole blood. Every receptor here comes from an adult who was a healthcare worker with PCR-confirmed SARS-CoV-2 infection or an uninfected control (not recorded which).

Remarks on this clonotype: A single base separates this from a much larger clone, so it may be a read error. The rearrangement joins TRBV20-1 to TRBJ2-3; TRBD2 agrees at 7 bases. The germline V gene has CDR1 DFQATT and CDR2 SNEGSKA (reference sequence). CDR3 size: 14 residues. The V segment lost 3 bases and the J segment 4 bases; nucleotides outside the gene matches: 7. The CDR3 DNA follows: TGCAGTGCTAGTCCTTGCGGGAGATCAGATACGCAGTATTTT. Amino acid sequence: CSASPCGRSDTQYF.

The V gene is TRBV7-2, the J gene TRBJ2-1, with 11 nucleotides matching TRBD2. Germline V gene sequence: CDR1 SGHTA, CDR2 FQGNSA. V lost 2 bases, J lost 8 bases, and 5 bases stayed unmatched. There are 15 residues in the CDR3. The CDR3 loop reads CASSLRLAGSDEQFF. The DNA for the CDR3 is TGTGCCAGCAGCTTACGACTAGCGGGAAGCGATGAGCAGTTCTTC.

This clonotype was seen repeatedly, ten times or more. The chain recombines TRBV15 with TRBJ2-1; 7 bases align to TRBD2. Per the germline V gene, CDR1 is LNHNV and CDR2 is YYDKDF (reference sequence). The CDR3 runs 18 residues. Germline trimming cut 0 bases from V and 0 bases from J; bases unmatched to any gene: 8. The DNA for the CDR3 is TGTGCCACCAGCAGAGATCGTCTAGCGGATAGCTCCTACAATGAGCAGTTCTTC. Protein product: CATSRDRLADSSYNEQFF.

The chain has TRBV5-5 and TRBJ1-2; no definite D call. V was pared by 1 base and J by 6 bases, with 10 bases between. CDR1 is SGHKS, CDR2 YYEKEE, per germline (reference sequence). There are 13 residues in the CDR3. The CDR3 DNA reads as TGTGCCAGCAGCTTGACAGAGGTTCATGGCTACACCTTC. This translates into CASSLTEVHGYTF.

This clonotype was counted at least ten times. The chain has TRBV20-1 and TRBJ1-2; possible D gene TRBD1, 6 bases. V was pared by 0 bases and J by 7 bases, with 15 bases between. Germline lookup yields CDR1 DFQATT and CDR2 SNEGSKA (reference sequence). The CDR3 totals 14 residues. The CDR3 reads CSARDSGGRSGYTF. CDR3 DNA sequence: TGCAGTGCTAGAGATTCGGGGGGCAGGAGTGGCTACACCTTC.

This clonotype has only a few counts. J is TRBJ1-3 and V is TRBV18; TRBD1 agrees at 9 bases. The CDR3 has 16 amino acids. Germline assignment: CDR1 KGHSH and CDR2 LQKENI. Trimming cost V 3 bases and J 1 base; bases outside gene matches: 4. In nucleotides, the CDR3 is TGTGCCAGCTCACCGGAAGGACAGGGGTCTGGAAACACCATATATTTT. It translates to CASSPEGQGSGNTIYF. Combining the CDR3 with reference TRBV18 and TRBJ1-3 gives the whole variable domain NAGVMQNPRHLVRRRGQEARLRCSPMKGHSHVYWYRQLPEEGLKFMVYLQKENIIDESGMPKERFSAEFPKEGPSILRIQQVVRGDSAAYFCASSPEGQGSGNTIYFGEGSWLTVV.

This clonotype was seen more than once but under ten times. V gene TRBV28 combines with J gene TRBJ1-1; D unresolved. Trimming left V 5 bases short and J 5 bases short, with 18 bases between. The length of the CDR3 is 15 residues. In germline, CDR1 is MDHEN, CDR2 SYDVKM. The CDR3 nucleotides are TGTGCCAGCAGTCTGTGGACCTCCGGACGGACTGAAGCTTTCTTT. Translated: CASSLWTSGRTEAFF.

This clonotype was detected ten times or more. The V call is TRBV6-6, the J call TRBJ2-7; 7 bases fit TRBD2. CDR3 size: 16 residues. Per the germline V gene, CDR1 is MNHNY and CDR2 is SVGAGI (reference sequence). V dropped 4 bases and J dropped 4; count of bases not matched to a gene: 13. The CDR3 DNA is TGTGCCAGCAGTTTTTATCAGGGCGGGAGTAGATACGAGCAGTACTTC. It codes for CASSFYQGGSRYEQYF.

This clonotype was detected ten times or more. The chain uses TRBV9 and TRBJ2-2, with D hard to call. From germline, CDR1 is SGDLS and CDR2 YYNGEE. Trimming stripped 0 bases from V and 8 bases from J, with 5 bases between. CDR3 length: 12 residues. The CDR3 bases are TGTGCCAGCAGCGTAGTGGCGGGGGAGCTGTTTTTT. It codes for CASSVVAGELFF.

This clonotype appeared a few times. The CDR3: CASFPNIADSGAISNQPQHF. The DNA for the CDR3 is TGTGCCAGCTTCCCTAATATCGCGGACTCAGGGGCTATAAGCAATCAGCCCCAGCATTTT. The rearrangement links TRBV6-2 or TRBV6-3 to TRBJ1-5; TRBD1 might be the D (6 bases). Trimming removed 8 bases at V and 1 base at J, with 30 bases between. Germline CDR1 is MNHEY and CDR2 is SVGEGT. The CDR3 has 20 residues.

Many counts were recorded for this clonotype. The V and J genes are TRBV27 and TRBJ2-5; D is tentatively TRBD1 or TRBD2 (5 bases each). CDR3 length equals 17 residues. V was clipped by 2 bases and J by 4 bases, with 20 bases between them. Looked up from germline, CDR1 is MNHEY and CDR2 is SMNVEV (reference sequence). CDR3 in DNA: TGTGCCAGCAGTTTAAAGGGGCCTTACCCAGGGAGAGAGACCCAGTACTTC. Amino acid sequence: CASSLKGPYPGRETQYF.

This clonotype came up a few times. The genes are TRBV10-3 and TRBJ2-1, with unresolved D. This CDR3 spans 15 amino acids. V lost 0 bases, J lost 6 bases, and 12 bases lay in between. Germline CDR1 is ENHRY and CDR2 is SYGVKD. The CDR3, as DNA: TGTGCCATCAGTGAGTCTATAGGCCACCTCAATGAGCAGTTCTTC. It translates to CAISESIGHLNEQFF.

This clonotype has at least ten counts. The chain has TRBV5-1 and TRBJ1-2; possible D gene TRBD1, 6 bases. Germline CDR1 SGHRS, CDR2 YFSETQ. V dropped 3 bases and J dropped 3 bases, with 12 bases sitting between them. The length of the CDR3 is 14 residues. The CDR3 region has the DNA TGCGCCAGCAGCTCCGGACAGTGGGACTATGGCTACACCTTC. This codes for CASSSGQWDYGYTF. Supplemented by reference TRBV5-1 and TRBJ1-2, the full variable domain reads KAGVTQTPRYLIKTRGQQVTLSCSPISGHRSVSWYQQTPGQGLQFLFEYFSETQRNKGNFPGRFSGRQFSNSRSEMNVSTLELGDSALYLCASSSGQWDYGYTFGSGTRLTVV.

This clonotype was detected many times. The rearrangement links TRBV7-2 to TRBJ1-3; 9 bases align to TRBD1. The J segment lost 4 bases and the V segment lost 3 bases, leaving 10 bases of the junction unmatched. Germline values: CDR1 SGHTA, CDR2 FQGNSA. There are 17 residues in the CDR3. CDR3 nucleotides: TGTGCCAGCAGCTTCCGACAACAGGGGGCGTCAGGAAACACCATATATTTT. It specifies CASSFRQQGASGNTIYF. Complete variable domain (other parts from reference TRBV7-2 and TRBJ1-3): GAGVSQSPSNKVTEKGKDVELRCDPISGHTALYWYRQSLGQGLEFLIYFQGNSAPDKSGLPSDRFSAERTGGSVSTLTIQRTQQEDSAVYLCASSFRQQGASGNTIYFGEGSWLTVV.

This clonotype occurred many times. The rearrangement joins TRBV6-5 to TRBJ2-7; 9 bases fit TRBD2. Losses at the gene ends were 0 bases for V and 5 bases for J; bases not matched to a gene: 8. CDR3 size: 16 residues. Germline V CDR1 and CDR2: MNHEY, SVGAGI. The CDR3 DNA reads as TGTGCCAGCAGTTACTCTCTAGCGGGGACCCTCGACGAGCAGTACTTC. The encoded protein is CASSYSLAGTLDEQYF.

This clonotype was counted a few times. V and J are TRBV5-1 and TRBJ1-4; D possibly corresponds to TRBD1 (5 bases). Germline V gives CDR1 SGHRS, CDR2 YFSETQ. Trimming took 1 base from V and 8 from J, leaving 15 bases between them. This CDR3 spans 15 amino acids. The CDR3 reads CASSLSVDTHEKLFF. As DNA, the CDR3 is TGCGCCAGCAGCTTGTCAGTGGACACCCACGAAAAACTGTTTTTT.

This CDR3 is CASTRGYEQYF. CDR3 nucleotides: TGTGCCAGCACCCGAGGGTACGAGCAGTACTTC. The rearrangement links TRBV28 to TRBJ2-7; a possible D gene is TRBD2 (5 bases). The V gene's germline CDR1 is MDHEN and CDR2 SYDVKM. Trimming took off 7 bases at V and 4 bases at J, with 8 bases between the two ends. The CDR3 totals 11 residues.

A few counts support this clonotype. The DNA of the CDR3 is TGTGCCAGCAGTTTAAAGTCGGCCGGGGAGCTGTTTTTT. Translation gives CASSLKSAGELFF. J is TRBJ2-2 and V is TRBV12-3 or TRBV12-4, with D hard to call. The CDR3 is 13 amino acids. Trimming shortened V by 2 bases and J by 6 bases, and 7 bases separated the two germline ends.

V usage is TRBV5-1 and J usage is TRBJ1-2; D is unclear. This CDR3 is 12 amino acids long. Trimming left V 0 bases short and J 6 bases short, with 6 bases between. Germline loops: CDR1 SGHRS, CDR2 YFSETQ. CDR3 nucleotide sequence: TGCGCCAGCAGCTTGGAGAGCAATGGCTACACCTTC. Encoded protein: CASSLESNGYTF. The full variable domain, completed using reference TRBV5-1 and TRBJ1-2, is KAGVTQTPRYLIKTRGQQVTLSCSPISGHRSVSWYQQTPGQGLQFLFEYFSETQRNKGNFPGRFSGRQFSNSRSEMNVSTLELGDSALYLCASSLESNGYTFGSGTRLTVV.

This clonotype has more than one count but fewer than ten. The chain carries TRBV7-3 and TRBJ2-1, with D perhaps matching TRBD1 or TRBD2 (5 bases each). Germline CDR1 SGHTA, CDR2 FQGTGA. This CDR3 has 14 amino acids. Between the trimmed V and J ends, which lost 5 bases and 7 bases, there was a span of 15 bases. The CDR3 bases are TGTGCCAGCAGCCACGGGACCAACAGGAATGAGCAGTTCTTC. It is translated as CASSHGTNRNEQFF.